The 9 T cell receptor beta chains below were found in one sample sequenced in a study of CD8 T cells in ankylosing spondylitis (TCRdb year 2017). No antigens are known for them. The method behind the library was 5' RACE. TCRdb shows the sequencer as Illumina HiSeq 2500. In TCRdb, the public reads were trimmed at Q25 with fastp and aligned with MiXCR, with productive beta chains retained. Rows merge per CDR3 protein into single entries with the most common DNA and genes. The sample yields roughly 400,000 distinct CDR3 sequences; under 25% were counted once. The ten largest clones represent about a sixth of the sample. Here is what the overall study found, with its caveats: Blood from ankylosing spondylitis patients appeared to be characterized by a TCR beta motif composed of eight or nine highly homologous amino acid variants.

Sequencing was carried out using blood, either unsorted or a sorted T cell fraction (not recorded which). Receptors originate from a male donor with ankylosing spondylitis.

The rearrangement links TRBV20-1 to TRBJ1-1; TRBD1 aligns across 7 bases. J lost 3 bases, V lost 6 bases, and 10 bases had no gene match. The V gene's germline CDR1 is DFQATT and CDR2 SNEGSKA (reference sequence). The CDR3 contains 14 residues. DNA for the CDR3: TGCAGTGCGCCGCTGACAGGGTCATACACTGAAGCTTTCTTT. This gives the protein CSAPLTGSYTEAFF.

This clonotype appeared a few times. CDR3 sequence: CASSLRNTNNEQFF. CDR3 nucleotide sequence: TGTGCCAGCAGCTTAAGGAATACGAACAATGAGCAGTTCTTC. The rearrangement uses TRBV7-3 and TRBJ2-1; D is unclear. Germline lookup yields CDR1 SGHTA and CDR2 FQGTGA. The CDR3 contains 14 residues. The V end lost 1 base, the J end lost 5 bases, and 9 bases lay between the germline ends.

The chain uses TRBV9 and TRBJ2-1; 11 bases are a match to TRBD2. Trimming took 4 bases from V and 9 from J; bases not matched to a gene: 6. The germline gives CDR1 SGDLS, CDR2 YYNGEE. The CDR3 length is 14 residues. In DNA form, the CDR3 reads TGTGCCAGCAGCCCGCGACTAGCGGGAACTGAGCAGTTCTTC. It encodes CASSPRLAGTEQFF.

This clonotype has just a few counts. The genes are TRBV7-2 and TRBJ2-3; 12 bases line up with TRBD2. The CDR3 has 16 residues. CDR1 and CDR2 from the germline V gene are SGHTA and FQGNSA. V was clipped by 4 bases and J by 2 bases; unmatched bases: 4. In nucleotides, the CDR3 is TGTGCCAGCAGCTCTAGCGGGGGGGCTTTCACAGATACGCAGTATTTT. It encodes CASSSSGGAFTDTQYF. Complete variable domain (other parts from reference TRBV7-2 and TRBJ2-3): GAGVSQSPSNKVTEKGKDVELRCDPISGHTALYWYRQSLGQGLEFLIYFQGNSAPDKSGLPSDRFSAERTGGSVSTLTIQRTQQEDSAVYLCASSSSGGAFTDTQYFGPGTRLTVL.

The CDR3 DNA sequence: TGTGCCAGCAGTTACTCAGGTTGGGGGCGGGACACTGAAGCTTTCTTT. This gives the protein CASSYSGWGRDTEAFF. The chain has TRBV6-5 and TRBJ1-1; possible D gene TRBD1, 6 bases. Trimming pared 0 bases from V and 3 bases from J, leaving 14 bases between. CDR1 and CDR2 from the germline V gene are MNHEY and SVGAGI. The CDR3 sequence is 16 residues long.

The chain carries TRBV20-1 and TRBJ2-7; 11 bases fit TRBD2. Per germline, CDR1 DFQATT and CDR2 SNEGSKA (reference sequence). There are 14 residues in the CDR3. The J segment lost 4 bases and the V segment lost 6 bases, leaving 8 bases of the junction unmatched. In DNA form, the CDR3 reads TGCAGTGCAGCTCTAGCGGGAGGATTATACGAGCAGTACTTC. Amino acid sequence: CSAALAGGLYEQYF.

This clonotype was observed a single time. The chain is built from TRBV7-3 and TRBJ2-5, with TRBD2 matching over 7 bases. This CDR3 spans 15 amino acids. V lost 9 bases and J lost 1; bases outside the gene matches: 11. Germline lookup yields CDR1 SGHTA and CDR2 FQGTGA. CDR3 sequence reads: CASRVAGVPQETQYF. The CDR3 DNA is TGTGCCAGTAGGGTGGCGGGAGTGCCCCAAGAGACCCAGTACTTC.

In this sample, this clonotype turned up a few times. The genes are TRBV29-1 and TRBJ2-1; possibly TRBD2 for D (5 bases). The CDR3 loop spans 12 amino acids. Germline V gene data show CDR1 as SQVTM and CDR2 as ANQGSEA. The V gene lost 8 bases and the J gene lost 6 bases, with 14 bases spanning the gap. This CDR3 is CSTRDSANEQFF. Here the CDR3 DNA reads TGCAGCACGAGGGATAGTGCCAATGAGCAGTTCTTC.

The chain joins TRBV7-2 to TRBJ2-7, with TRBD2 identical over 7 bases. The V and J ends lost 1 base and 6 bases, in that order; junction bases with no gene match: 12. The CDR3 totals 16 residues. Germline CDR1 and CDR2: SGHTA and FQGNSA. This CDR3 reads CASSLEVSREHREQYF. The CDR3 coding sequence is TGTGCCAGCAGCTTAGAGGTCTCGCGGGAGCACCGCGAGCAGTACTTC.